These 8 T cell receptor beta chains originate from one sample sequenced in a study of Graves' ophthalmopathy and Graves' hyperthyroidism. RNA served as the template for amplifying TCR beta CDR3 regions. An initial RT-PCR round employing HTBI primers preceded a second-round multiplex PCR. TCRdb redid the calling of the multiplex PCR reads with MiXCR, one entry per CDR3 protein. The repertoire has a few hundred thousand distinct CDR3 sequences, 15% of them found once; the top ten carry roughly 7%. The sequencing sample was made of peripheral blood. The receptors were sampled from a woman aged 18-29 years with stable Graves' hyperthyroidism.

This clonotype was seen at least ten times. CDR3 nucleotide sequence: TGTGCCAGCAGCTTGGACATCGGATACTCTAACTATGGCTACACCTTC. It codes for CASSLDIGYSNYGYTF. The chain is built from TRBV11-2 and TRBJ1-2; TRBD1 might be the D (5 bases). The germline V and J ends were trimmed by 3 bases and 0 bases, with 14 bases remaining between them. Germline-derived CDR1 and CDR2 are SGHAT and FQNNGV. This CDR3 has 16 amino acids.

This clonotype has ten or more counts. The V call is TRBV2, the J call TRBJ1-5; D is unclear. Trimming cost V 3 bases and J 1 base, with 13 bases left between them. This CDR3 region has 16 residues. CDR1 SNHLY and CDR2 FYNNEI come from the germline V gene. In DNA, the CDR3 is TGTGCCAGCAGTGACCCGAGGAGGGAAAGCAATCAGCCCCAGCATTTT. Its protein product is CASSDPRRESNQPQHF. The variable domain in full, with the rest retrieved from reference TRBV2 and TRBJ1-5, is EPEVTQTPSHQVTQMGQEVILRCVPISNHLYFYWYRQILGQKVEFLVSFYNNEISEKSEIFDDQFSVERPDGSNFTLKIRSTKLEDSAMYFCASSDPRRESNQPQHFGDGTRLSIL.

This clonotype was counted a single time. J is TRBJ2-1 and V is TRBV5-1; 8 nucleotides match TRBD1. After removal of 4 bases from V and 2 bases from J, the junction contained 8 bases not matched to a gene. This CDR3 contains 16 residues. The germline gives CDR1 SGHRS, CDR2 YFSETQ. The CDR3 reads CASSPEQGGPYNEQFF. The CDR3 nucleotides read TGCGCCAGCAGCCCCGAACAGGGGGGCCCCTACAATGAGCAGTTCTTC. Full variable domain (remainder filled in from reference TRBV5-1 and TRBJ2-1): KAGVTQTPRYLIKTRGQQVTLSCSPISGHRSVSWYQQTPGQGLQFLFEYFSETQRNKGNFPGRFSGRQFSNSRSEMNVSTLELGDSALYLCASSPEQGGPYNEQFFGPGTRLTVL.

CDR3 coding DNA: TGTGCCAGCAGTTCGCCTCGGACAGTTGGAAACACCATATATTTT. Protein product: CASSSPRTVGNTIYF. J is TRBJ1-3 and V is TRBV12-3 or TRBV12-4; TRBD1 is a possible D gene (6 bases). This CDR3 has 15 amino acids. The V end was cut by 4 bases, the J end by 3 bases, with 13 bases between.

The genes are TRBV25-1 and TRBJ2-5; the D is unclear. The germline gives CDR1 MGHDK, CDR2 SYGVNS. CDR3 length equals 13 residues. The V end was cut by 1 base, the J end by 2 bases, with 5 bases between. The CDR3: CASSEWLQETQYF. CDR3 in DNA: TGTGCCAGCAGTGAATGGCTGCAAGAGACCCAGTACTTC.

This clonotype was seen many times. The chain employs TRBV19 and TRBJ1-5; no clear D. The CDR3 runs to 14 residues. The ends were cut back, 6 bases at V and 9 bases at J, with 18 bases in the middle. Germline CDR1 and CDR2: LNHDA and SQIVND (reference sequence). The DNA of the CDR3 is TGTGCCAGTAGAAAAGGGCGGGGTCTGCGGCCCCAGCATTTT. Amino acids: CASRKGRGLRPQHF.

This clonotype has ten or more counts. CDR3 coding DNA: TGCGCCAGCAGCCGCGGGACAGAGGGGGGGCCCCAGCATTTT. Amino acids: CASSRGTEGGPQHF. This chain uses TRBV5-1 with TRBJ1-5, with TRBD1 matching 7 bases. The CDR3 spans 14 residues. Per germline, CDR1 SGHRS and CDR2 YFSETQ. With 4 bases clipped from V and 9 bases from J, the junction kept 10 bases outside the gene matches. Full variable domain (outside the CDR3, taken from reference TRBV5-1 and TRBJ1-5): KAGVTQTPRYLIKTRGQQVTLSCSPISGHRSVSWYQQTPGQGLQFLFEYFSETQRNKGNFPGRFSGRQFSNSRSEMNVSTLELGDSALYLCASSRGTEGGPQHFGDGTRLSIL.

This clonotype was seen ten or more times. The chain is built from TRBV20-1 and TRBJ2-7, with TRBD1 as a possible D gene (5 bases). Germline assignment: CDR1 DFQATT and CDR2 SNEGSKA (reference sequence). Trimming removed 2 bases from V and 4 bases from J, with 18 bases in between. There are 15 residues in the CDR3. Here the CDR3 DNA reads TGCAGTGCTAGATTAGGGGCTAGGACCGGGTACGAGCAGTACTTC. Protein product: CSARLGARTGYEQYF.